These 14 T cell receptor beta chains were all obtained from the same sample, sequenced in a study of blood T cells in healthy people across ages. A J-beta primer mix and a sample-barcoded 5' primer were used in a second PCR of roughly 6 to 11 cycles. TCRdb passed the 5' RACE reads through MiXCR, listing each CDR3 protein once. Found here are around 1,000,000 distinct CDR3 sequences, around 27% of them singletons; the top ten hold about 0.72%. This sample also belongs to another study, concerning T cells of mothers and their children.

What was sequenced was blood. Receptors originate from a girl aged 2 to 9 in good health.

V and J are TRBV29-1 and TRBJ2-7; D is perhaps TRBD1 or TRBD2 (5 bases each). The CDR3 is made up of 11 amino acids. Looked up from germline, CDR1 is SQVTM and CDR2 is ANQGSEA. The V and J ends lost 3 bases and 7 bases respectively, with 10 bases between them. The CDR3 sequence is CSVDRDGEQYF. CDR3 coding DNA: TGCAGCGTTGACCGGGACGGGGAGCAGTACTTC.

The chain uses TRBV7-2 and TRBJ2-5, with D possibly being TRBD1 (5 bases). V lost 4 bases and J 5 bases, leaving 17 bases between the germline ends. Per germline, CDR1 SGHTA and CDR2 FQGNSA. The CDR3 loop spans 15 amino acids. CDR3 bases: TGTGCCAGCAGCTCCTGGGGCCAGGTGATGGAGACCCAGTACTTC. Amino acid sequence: CASSSWGQVMETQYF.

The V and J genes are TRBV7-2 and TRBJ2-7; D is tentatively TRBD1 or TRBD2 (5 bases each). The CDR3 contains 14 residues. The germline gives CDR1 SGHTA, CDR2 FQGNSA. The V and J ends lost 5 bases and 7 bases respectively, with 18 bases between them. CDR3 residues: CASSGGSAKGEQYF. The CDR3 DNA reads TGTGCCAGCAGCGGGGGTAGTGCCAAAGGGGAGCAGTACTTC.

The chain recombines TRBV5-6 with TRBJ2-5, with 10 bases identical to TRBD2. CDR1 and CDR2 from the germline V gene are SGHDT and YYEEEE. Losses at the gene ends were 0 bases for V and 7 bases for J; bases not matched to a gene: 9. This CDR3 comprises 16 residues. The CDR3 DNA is TGTGCCAGCAGCTTGGCCCTAGCGGGGGCGAGAGGGACCCAGTACTTC. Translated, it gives CASSLALAGARGTQYF.

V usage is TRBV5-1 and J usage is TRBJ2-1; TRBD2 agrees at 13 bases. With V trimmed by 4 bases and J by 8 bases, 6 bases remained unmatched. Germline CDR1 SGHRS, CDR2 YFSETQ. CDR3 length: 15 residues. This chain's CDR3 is CASSQTSGRAYEQFF. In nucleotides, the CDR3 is TGCGCCAGCAGCCAAACTAGCGGGAGGGCCTATGAGCAGTTCTTC.

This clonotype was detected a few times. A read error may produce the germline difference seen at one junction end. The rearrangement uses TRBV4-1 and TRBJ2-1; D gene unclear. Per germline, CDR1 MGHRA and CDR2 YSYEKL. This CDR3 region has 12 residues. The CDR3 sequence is CASSRPSNERFF. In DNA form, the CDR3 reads TGCGCCAGCAGCCGTCCGTCCAATGAGCGGTTCTTC.

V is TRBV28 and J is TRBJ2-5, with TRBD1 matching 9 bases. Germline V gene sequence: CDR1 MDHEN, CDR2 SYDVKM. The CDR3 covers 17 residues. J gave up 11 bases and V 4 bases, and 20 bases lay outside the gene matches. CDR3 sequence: CASSSGTGPLWMGEQYF. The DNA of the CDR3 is TGTGCCAGCAGTTCCGGGACAGGGCCACTATGGATGGGGGAGCAGTACTTC.

CDR3 loop: CASSLVGQEGDIQYF. The DNA of the CDR3 is TGTGCCAGCAGCCTAGTGGGACAGGAGGGGGACATTCAGTACTTC. The chain has TRBV9 and TRBJ2-4; 8 positions agree with TRBD1. The CDR3 sequence is 15 residues long. The germline CDR1 and CDR2 sequences are SGDLS and YYNGEE. J gave up 8 bases and V 4 bases, and 11 bases lay outside the gene matches.

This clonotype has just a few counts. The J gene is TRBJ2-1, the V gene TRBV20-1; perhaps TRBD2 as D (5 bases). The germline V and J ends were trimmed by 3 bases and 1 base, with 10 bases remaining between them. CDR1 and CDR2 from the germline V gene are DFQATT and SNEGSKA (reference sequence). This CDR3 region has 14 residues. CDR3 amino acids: CSASSLASYNEQFF. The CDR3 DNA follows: TGCAGTGCTAGCTCCTTAGCGTCCTACAATGAGCAGTTCTTC.

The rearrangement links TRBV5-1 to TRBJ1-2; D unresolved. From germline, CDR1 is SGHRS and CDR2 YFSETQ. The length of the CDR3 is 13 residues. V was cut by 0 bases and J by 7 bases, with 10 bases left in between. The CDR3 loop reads CASSLEPESGYTF. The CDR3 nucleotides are TGCGCCAGCAGCTTGGAACCGGAATCTGGCTACACCTTC.

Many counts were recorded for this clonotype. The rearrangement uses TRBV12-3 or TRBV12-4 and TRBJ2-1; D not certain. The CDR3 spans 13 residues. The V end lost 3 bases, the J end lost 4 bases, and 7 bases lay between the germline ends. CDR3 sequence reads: CASSLVSYNEQFF. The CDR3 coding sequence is TGTGCCAGCAGTTTGGTGTCTTACAATGAGCAGTTCTTC.

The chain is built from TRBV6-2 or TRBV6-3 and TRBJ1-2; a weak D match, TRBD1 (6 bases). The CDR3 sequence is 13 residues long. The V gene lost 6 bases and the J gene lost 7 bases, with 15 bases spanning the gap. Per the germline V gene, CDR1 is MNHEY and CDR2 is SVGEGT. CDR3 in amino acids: CASRKTGMSGYTF. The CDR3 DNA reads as TGTGCCAGCAGGAAAACAGGGATGAGTGGCTACACCTTC.

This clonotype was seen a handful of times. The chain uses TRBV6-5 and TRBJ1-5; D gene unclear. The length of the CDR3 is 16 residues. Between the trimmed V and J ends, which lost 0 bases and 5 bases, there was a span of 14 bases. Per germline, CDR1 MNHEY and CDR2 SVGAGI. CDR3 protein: CASSYSRDYSHQPQHF. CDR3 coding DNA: TGTGCCAGCAGTTACTCTAGGGATTACTCGCATCAGCCCCAGCATTTT.

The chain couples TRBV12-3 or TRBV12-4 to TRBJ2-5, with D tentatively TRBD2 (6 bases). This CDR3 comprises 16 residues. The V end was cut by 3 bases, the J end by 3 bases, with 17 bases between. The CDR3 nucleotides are TGTGCCAGCAGTTTTGGGCCTAGCGAAACAGAAGAGACCCAGTACTTC. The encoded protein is CASSFGPSETEETQYF.